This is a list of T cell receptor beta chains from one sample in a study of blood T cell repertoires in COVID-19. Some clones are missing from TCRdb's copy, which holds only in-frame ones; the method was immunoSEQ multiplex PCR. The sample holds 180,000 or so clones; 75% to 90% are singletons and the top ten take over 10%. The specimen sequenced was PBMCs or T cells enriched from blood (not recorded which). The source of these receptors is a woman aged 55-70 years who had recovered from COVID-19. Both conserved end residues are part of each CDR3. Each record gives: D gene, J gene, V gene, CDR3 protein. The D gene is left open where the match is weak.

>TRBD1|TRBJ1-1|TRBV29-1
CSVESSRRDRGYMNTEAFF
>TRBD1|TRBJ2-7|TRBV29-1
CSVDDRGDEQYF
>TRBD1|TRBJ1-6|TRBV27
CASSAFSGTANSPLHF
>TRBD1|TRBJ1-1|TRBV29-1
CSVEARDRGWDTEAFF
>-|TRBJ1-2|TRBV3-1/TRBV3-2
CASRGRGGYTF
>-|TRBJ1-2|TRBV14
CASSPLSGAPGGYTF
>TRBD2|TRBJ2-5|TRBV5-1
CASSLGTSFQETQYF
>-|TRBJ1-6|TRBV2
CASFQYGQGGSPLHF
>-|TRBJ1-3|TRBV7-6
CASSPDWQGSGNTIYF
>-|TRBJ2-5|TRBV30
CAWSDQQETQYF
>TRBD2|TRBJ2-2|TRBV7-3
CASSPGTSGRGGTGELFF
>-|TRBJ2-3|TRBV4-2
CASSQEGGDTQYF
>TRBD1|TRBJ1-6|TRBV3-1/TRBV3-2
CASSQAGTAYNSPLHF
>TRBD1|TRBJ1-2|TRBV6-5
CASRTGNNYGYTF
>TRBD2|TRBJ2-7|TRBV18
CASSTGLAVTYEQYF
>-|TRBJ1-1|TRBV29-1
CSVEWGVVAEAFF
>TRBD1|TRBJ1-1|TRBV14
CASSLGTGWRAFF
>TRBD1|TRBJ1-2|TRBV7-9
CASSFSQGAVGYTF
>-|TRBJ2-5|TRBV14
CASSLPGTFQETQYF
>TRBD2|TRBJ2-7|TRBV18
CASSPGTSGSEQYF
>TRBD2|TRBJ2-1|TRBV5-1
CASSLGLAGEEQFF
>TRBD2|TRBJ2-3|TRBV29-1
CSVGALAGEGGTDTQYF
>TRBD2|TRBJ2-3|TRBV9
CASSVGSPLAVF
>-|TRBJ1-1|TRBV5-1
CASSPIVGAGRSEAFF
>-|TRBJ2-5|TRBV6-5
CASGSPGETQYF
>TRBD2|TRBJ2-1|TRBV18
CASSPITSGRSSEQFF
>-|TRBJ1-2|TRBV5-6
CASSFTRGANYGYTF
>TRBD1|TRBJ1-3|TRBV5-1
CASSAYQGGISGNTIYF
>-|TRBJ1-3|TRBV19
CASSILPVSSGNTIYF
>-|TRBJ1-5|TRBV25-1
CASIVGDSNQPQHF
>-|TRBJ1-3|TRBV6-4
CASSPRRDTNSSGNTIYF
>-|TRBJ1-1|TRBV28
CASKIAGVNTEAFF
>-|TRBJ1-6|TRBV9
CASSEGLYNSPLHF
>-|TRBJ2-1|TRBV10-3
CAISESEGWQFF
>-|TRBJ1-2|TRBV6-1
CASSEFFGTLAYGYTF
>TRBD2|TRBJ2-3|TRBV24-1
CATSPGGASGVTTDTQYF
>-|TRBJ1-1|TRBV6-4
CASARGGTEAFF
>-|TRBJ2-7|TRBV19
CASSTTRDRYYEQYF
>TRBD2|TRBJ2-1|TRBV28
CASSLWGLAGERSGDNEQFF
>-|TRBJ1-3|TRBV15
CATSRAPWGSSGNTIYF
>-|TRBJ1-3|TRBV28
CASSGDSGNTIYF
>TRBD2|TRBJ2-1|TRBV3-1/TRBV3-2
CASSQDVASGGDEQFF
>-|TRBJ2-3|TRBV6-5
CASSYSDSTDTQYF
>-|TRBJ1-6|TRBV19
CASSTRGTNSPLHF
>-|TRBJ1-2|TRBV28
CASSGDFGYGYTF
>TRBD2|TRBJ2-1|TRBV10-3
CAISEGTSGHNEQFF
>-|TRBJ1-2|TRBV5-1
CASSSGSYYGYTF
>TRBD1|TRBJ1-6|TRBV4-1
CASSQARGLTSPLHF
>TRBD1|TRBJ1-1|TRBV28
CASRLDALAGGPVKAFF
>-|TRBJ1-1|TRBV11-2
CASSLPGIVNTEAFF
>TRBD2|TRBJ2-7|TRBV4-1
CASSQDETSVRYEQYF
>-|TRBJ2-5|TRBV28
CASSSPKTQYF
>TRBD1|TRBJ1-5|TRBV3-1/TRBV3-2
CASSQGQGGPQHF
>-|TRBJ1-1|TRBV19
CASSIPVDGGEAFF
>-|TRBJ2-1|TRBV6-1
CASSEGLIDYEQFF